Listed below are T cell receptor beta chains from one sample, sequenced in a study of blood T cell repertoires in COVID-19. Using immunoSEQ multiplex PCR, the repertoire was profiled, and TCRdb retains in-frame clones only, with some absent. The data contain 350,000 to 450,000 clones, about 88% of them singletons. The specimen sequenced was peripheral blood. The source of these receptors is a woman aged 40 to 49 with COVID-19, enrolled during active disease. Each CDR3 is given with its conserved first and last residue. D genes are given only for firm matches.

d_call	v_call	j_call	cdr3_aa
TRBD2	TRBV6-5	TRBJ2-7	CASSYSGRAPYEQYF
NA	TRBV15	TRBJ1-2	CATTPRGAHGYTF
TRBD1	TRBV10-3	TRBJ1-2	CAIGAGQLYYGYTF
TRBD1	TRBV2	TRBJ1-5	CASSRGQGANRPQHF
TRBD2	TRBV10-3	TRBJ2-1	CAIRGLAPYNEQFF
TRBD1	TRBV5-1	TRBJ1-1	CASSLGTGGEAFF
NA	TRBV7-2	TRBJ2-1	CASSLAPGVESEQFF
TRBD1	TRBV24-1	TRBJ2-7	CATSAWTGRIHEQYF
NA	TRBV9	TRBJ2-2	CASSVSANTGELFF
NA	TRBV28	TRBJ1-2	CASSYPRTDYGYTF
TRBD1	TRBV27	TRBJ2-7	CASRAGTVITYEQYF
NA	TRBV29-1	TRBJ1-2	CSVDPIEVPYYGYTF
NA	TRBV7-2	TRBJ2-2	CASSFLPQQANTGELFF
TRBD1	TRBV9	TRBJ1-1	CASSVGGQGGTEAFF
NA	TRBV28	TRBJ1-6	CASSLTTAEGGSPLHF
NA	TRBV10-3	TRBJ2-3	CAISEGSPRTDTQYF
NA	TRBV6-4	TRBJ1-2	CASSGGSDYGYTF
NA	TRBV9	TRBJ2-2	CASSPEALNTGELFF
NA	TRBV5-1	TRBJ1-3	CASSFDSSGNTIYF
TRBD2	TRBV3-1/TRBV3-2	TRBJ2-1	CASSQAIGLAGRWEQFF
TRBD1	TRBV5-4	TRBJ2-4	CASSLDRGGENIQYF
TRBD2	TRBV7-2	TRBJ2-7	CASSSLAGGLYEQYF
TRBD1	TRBV27	TRBJ1-1	CASSPDRGGTEAFF
NA	TRBV25-1	TRBJ1-2	CASSGRQAGDYGYTF
NA	TRBV6-5	TRBJ2-7	CASSSPGLYEQYF
TRBD1	TRBV6-5	TRBJ1-1	CASTPDRDWNTEAFF
NA	TRBV12-3/TRBV12-4	TRBJ1-2	CASTREVYGYTF
NA	TRBV18	TRBJ2-1	CASSPGASSYNEQFF
NA	TRBV20-1	TRBJ1-1	CSALRDTEAFF
NA	TRBV7-3	TRBJ2-1	CASSFIGASSNEQFF
TRBD1	TRBV27	TRBJ1-6	CASSLSLRGSPLHF
NA	TRBV18	TRBJ2-4	CASSPPIQGGQYF
TRBD1	TRBV19	TRBJ2-7	CASSNPGQGTREQYF
NA	TRBV6-5	TRBJ1-5	CASSYSSGAQNQPQHF
NA	TRBV19	TRBJ1-2	CASSRSWGYTF
TRBD1	TRBV28	TRBJ1-1	CASSGPGQGRPAFF